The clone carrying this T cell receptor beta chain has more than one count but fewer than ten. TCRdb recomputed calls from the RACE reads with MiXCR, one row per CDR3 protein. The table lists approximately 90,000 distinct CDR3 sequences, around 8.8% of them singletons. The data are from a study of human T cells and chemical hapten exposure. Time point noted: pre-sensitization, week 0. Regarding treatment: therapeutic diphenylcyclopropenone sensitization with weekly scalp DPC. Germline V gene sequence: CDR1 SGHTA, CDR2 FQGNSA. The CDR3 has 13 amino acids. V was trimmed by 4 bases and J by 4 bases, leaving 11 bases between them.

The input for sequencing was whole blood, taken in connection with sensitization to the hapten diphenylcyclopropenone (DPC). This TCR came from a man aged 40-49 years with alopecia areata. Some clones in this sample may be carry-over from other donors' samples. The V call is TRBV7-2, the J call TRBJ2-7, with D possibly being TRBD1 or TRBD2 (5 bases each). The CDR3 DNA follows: TGTGCCAGCAGCTCCGGGACGGATTACGAGCAGTACTTC. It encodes CASSSGTDYEQYF.